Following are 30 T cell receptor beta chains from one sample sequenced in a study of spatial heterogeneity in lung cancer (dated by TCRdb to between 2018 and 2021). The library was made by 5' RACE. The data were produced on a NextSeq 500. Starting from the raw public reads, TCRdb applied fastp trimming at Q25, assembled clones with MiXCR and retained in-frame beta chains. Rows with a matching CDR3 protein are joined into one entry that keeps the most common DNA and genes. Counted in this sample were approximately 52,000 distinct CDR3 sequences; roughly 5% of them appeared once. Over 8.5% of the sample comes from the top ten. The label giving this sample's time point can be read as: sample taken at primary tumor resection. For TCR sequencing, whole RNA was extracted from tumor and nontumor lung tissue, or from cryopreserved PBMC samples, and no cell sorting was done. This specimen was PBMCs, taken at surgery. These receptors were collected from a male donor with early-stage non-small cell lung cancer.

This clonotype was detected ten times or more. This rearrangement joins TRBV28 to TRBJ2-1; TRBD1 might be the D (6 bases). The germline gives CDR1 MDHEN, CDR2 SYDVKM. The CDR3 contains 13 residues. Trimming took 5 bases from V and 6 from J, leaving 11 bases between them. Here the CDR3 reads CASSLGGINEQFF. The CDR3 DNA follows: TGTGCCAGCAGTCTAGGGGGAATCAATGAGCAGTTCTTC.

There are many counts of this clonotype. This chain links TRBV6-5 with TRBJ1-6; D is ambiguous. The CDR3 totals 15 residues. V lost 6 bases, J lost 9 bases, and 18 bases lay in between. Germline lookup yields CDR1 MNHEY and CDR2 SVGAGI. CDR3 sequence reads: CASSRADLAVSPLHF. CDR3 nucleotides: TGTGCCAGCAGCCGGGCTGACTTGGCGGTTTCACCCCTCCACTTT.

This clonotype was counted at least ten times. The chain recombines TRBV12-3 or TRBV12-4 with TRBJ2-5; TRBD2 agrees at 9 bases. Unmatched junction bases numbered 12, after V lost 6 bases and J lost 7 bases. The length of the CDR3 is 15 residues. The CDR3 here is CASSNTLAGEGTQYF. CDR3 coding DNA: TGTGCCAGCAGCAATACCTTAGCGGGAGAGGGGACCCAGTACTTC.

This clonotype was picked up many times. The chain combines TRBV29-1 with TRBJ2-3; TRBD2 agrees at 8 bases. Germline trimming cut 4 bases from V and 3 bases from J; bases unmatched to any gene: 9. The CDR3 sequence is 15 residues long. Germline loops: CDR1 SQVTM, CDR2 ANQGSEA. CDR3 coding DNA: TGCAGCGTTGGAGGCGGGAGGTTGTCAACAGATACGCAGTATTTT. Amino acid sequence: CSVGGGRLSTDTQYF.

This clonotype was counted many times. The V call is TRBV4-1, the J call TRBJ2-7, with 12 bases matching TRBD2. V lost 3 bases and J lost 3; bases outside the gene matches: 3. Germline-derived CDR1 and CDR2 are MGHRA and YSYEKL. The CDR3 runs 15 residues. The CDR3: CASSQLAGGNYEQYF. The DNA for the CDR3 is TGCGCCAGCAGCCAGCTAGCGGGAGGGAACTACGAGCAGTACTTC.

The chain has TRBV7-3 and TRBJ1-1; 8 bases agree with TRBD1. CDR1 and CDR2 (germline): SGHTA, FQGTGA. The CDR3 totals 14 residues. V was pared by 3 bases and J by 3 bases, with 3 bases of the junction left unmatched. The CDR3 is CASSLTGADTEAFF. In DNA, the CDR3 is TGTGCCAGCAGCTTGACAGGGGCGGACACTGAAGCTTTCTTT.

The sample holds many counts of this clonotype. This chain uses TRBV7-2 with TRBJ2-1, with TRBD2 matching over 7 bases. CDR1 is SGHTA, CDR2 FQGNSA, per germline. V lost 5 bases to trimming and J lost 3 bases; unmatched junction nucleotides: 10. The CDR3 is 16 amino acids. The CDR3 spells CASSPTAGTNYNEQFF. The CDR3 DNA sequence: TGTGCCAGCAGCCCGACCGCCGGGACTAACTACAATGAGCAGTTCTTC.

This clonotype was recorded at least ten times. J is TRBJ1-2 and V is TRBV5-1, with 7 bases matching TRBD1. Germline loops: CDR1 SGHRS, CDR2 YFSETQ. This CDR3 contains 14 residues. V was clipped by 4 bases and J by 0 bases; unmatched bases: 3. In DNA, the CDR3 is TGCGCCAGCAGCCGACAGGGCACTAACTATGGCTACACCTTC. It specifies CASSRQGTNYGYTF. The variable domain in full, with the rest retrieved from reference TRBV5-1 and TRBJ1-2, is KAGVTQTPRYLIKTRGQQVTLSCSPISGHRSVSWYQQTPGQGLQFLFEYFSETQRNKGNFPGRFSGRQFSNSRSEMNVSTLELGDSALYLCASSRQGTNYGYTFGSGTRLTVV.

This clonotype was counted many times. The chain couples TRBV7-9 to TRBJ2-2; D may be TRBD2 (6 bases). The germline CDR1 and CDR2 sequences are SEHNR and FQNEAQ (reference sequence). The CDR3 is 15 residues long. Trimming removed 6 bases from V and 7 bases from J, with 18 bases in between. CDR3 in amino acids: CASRTGRERSGELFF. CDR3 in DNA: TGTGCCAGCAGAACCGGACGGGAGCGGAGCGGGGAGCTGTTTTTT.

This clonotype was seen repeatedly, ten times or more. The CDR3 protein is CASSAKAFFSSGNTIYF. As DNA, the CDR3 is TGTGCCAGCAGCGCAAAGGCCTTTTTTAGTTCTGGAAACACCATATATTTT. This chain joins TRBV9 and TRBJ1-3; D gene uncertain. This CDR3 contains 17 residues. Germline CDR1 SGDLS, CDR2 YYNGEE. Trimming left V 3 bases short and J 1 base short, with 17 bases between.

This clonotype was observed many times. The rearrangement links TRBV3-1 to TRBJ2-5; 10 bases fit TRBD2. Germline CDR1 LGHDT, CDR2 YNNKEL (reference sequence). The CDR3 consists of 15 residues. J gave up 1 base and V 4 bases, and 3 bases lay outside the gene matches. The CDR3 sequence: CASSPGTSVQETQYF. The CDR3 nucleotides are TGTGCCAGCAGCCCAGGGACTAGCGTCCAAGAGACCCAGTACTTC.

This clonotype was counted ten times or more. The CDR3 bases are TGTGCCAGCAGACAGGTGGGGAACACCGGGGAGCTGTTTTTT. Its translation is CASRQVGNTGELFF. The chain couples TRBV9 to TRBJ2-2; tentative D call: TRBD1 (5 bases). Germline V gene lookup returns CDR1 SGDLS and CDR2 YYNGEE. The germline V and J ends were trimmed by 5 bases and 1 base, with 9 bases remaining between them. CDR3 length: 14 residues.

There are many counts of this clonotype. The DNA of the CDR3 is TGTGCCTCCGGGGGCTTAGGTTCCTACGAGCAGTACTTC. This codes for CASGGLGSYEQYF. The chain couples TRBV2 to TRBJ2-7; D possibly uses TRBD1 or TRBD2 (6 bases each). Trimming pared 11 bases from V and 1 base from J, leaving 15 bases between. The V gene's germline CDR1 is SNHLY and CDR2 FYNNEI. This CDR3 is built from 13 residues.

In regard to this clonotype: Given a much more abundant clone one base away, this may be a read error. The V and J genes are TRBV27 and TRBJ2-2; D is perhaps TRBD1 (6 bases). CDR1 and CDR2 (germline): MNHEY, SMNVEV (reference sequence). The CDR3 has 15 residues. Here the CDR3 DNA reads TGTGCCAGCAGTAGCACAGGGATTTGGACCGGGGAGCCGTTTTTT. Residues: CASSSTGIWTGEPFF.

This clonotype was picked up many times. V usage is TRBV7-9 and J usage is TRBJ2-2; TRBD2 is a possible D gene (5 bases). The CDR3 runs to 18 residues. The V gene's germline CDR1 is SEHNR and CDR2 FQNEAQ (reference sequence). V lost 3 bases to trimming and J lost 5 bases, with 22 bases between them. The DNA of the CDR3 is TGTGCCAGCAGCTTTGGGGTCTACGCGGAGCGGAAAACCGGGGAGCTGTTTTTT. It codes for CASSFGVYAERKTGELFF.

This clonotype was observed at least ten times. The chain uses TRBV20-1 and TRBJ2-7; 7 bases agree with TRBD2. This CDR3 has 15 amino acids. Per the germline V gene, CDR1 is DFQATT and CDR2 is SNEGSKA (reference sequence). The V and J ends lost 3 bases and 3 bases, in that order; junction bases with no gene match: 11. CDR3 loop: CSASGPGTKYYEQYF. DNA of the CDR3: TGCAGTGCTAGTGGCCCCGGGACTAAATACTACGAGCAGTACTTC.

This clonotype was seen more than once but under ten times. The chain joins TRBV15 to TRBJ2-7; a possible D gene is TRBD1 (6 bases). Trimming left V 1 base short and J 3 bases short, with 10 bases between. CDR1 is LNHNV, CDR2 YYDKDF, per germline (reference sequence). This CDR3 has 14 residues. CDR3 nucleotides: TGTGCCACCAGCAGAGGGGGGCCCCTCTACGAGCAGTACTTC. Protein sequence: CATSRGGPLYEQYF. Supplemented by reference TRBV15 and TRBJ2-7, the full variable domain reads DAMVIQNPRYQVTQFGKPVTLSCSQTLNHNVMYWYQQKSSQAPKLLFHYYDKDFNNEADTPDNFQSRRPNTSFCFLDIRSPGLGDTAMYLCATSRGGPLYEQYFGPGTRLTVT.

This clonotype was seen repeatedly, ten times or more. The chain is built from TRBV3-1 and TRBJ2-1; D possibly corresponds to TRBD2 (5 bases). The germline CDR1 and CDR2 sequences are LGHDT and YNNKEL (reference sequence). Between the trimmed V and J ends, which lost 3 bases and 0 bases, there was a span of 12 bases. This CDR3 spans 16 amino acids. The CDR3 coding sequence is TGTGCCAGCAGCCACATCCTAGGGAGCTCCTACAATGAGCAGTTCTTC. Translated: CASSHILGSSYNEQFF.

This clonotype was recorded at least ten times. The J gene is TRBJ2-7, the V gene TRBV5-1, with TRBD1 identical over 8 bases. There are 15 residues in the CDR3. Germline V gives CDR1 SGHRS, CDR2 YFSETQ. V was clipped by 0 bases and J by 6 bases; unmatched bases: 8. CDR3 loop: CASSLGQGYLIEQYF. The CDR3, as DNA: TGCGCCAGCAGCTTGGGACAGGGGTATCTCATCGAGCAGTACTTC.

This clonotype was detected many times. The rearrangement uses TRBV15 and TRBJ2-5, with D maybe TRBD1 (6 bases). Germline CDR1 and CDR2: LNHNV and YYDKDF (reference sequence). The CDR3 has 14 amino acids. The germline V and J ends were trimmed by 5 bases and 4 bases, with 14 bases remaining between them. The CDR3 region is CATSSGHGRETQYF. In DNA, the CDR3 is TGTGCCACCAGCTCGGGACACGGCCGAGAGACCCAGTACTTC. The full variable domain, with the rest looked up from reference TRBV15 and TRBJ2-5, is DAMVIQNPRYQVTQFGKPVTLSCSQTLNHNVMYWYQQKSSQAPKLLFHYYDKDFNNEADTPDNFQSRRPNTSFCFLDIRSPGLGDTAMYLCATSSGHGRETQYFGPGTRLLVL.

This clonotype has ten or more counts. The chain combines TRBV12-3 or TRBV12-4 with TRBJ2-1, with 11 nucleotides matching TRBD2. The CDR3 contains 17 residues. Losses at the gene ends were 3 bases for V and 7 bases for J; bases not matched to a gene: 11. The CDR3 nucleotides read TGTGCCAGCAGTTTGGGGTCCAGACTAGCGGGATCGAATGAGCAGTTCTTC. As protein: CASSLGSRLAGSNEQFF.

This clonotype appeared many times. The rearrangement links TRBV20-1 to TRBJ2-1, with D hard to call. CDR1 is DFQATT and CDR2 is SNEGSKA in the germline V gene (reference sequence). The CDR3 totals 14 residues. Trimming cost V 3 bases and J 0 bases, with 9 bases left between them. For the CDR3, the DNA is TGCAGTGCTAGGGACCGGACCTCCTACAATGAGCAGTTCTTC. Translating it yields CSARDRTSYNEQFF.

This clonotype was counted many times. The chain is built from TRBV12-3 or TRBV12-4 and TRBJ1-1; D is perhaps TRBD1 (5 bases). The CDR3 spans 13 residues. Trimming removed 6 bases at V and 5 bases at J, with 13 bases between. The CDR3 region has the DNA TGTGCCAGCAGCGGGACGACGGGGACTGAAGCTTTCTTT. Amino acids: CASSGTTGTEAFF.

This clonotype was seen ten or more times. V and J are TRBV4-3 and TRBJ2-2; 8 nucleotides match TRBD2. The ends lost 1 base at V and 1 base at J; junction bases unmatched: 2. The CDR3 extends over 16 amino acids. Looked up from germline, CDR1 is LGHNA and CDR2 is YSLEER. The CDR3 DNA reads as TGCGCCAGCAGCCAAGGACTAGCGAAGAACACCGGGGAGCTGTTTTTT. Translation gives CASSQGLAKNTGELFF.

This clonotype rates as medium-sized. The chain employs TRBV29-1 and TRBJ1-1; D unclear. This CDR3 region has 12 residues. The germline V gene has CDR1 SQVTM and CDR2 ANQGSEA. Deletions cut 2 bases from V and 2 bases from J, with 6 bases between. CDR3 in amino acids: CSVERGNTEAFF. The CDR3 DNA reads TGCAGCGTTGAACGCGGCAACACTGAAGCTTTCTTT.

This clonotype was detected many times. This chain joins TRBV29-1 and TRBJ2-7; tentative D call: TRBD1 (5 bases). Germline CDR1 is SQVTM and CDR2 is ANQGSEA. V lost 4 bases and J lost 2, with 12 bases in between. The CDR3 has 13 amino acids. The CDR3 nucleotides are TGCAGCGTTGGGGCCTTAGGGGCCTACGAGCAGTACTTC. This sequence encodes CSVGALGAYEQYF.

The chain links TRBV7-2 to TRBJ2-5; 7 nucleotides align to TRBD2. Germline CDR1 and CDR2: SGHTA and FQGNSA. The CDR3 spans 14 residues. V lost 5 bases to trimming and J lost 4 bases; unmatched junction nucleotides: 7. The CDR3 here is CASSPLREGETQYF. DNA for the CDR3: TGTGCCAGCAGCCCCCTGAGGGAGGGAGAGACCCAGTACTTC.

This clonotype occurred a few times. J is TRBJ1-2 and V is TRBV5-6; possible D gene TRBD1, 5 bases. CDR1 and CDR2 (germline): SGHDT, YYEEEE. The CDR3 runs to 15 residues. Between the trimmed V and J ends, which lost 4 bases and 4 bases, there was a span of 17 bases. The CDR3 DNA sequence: TGTGCCAGCAGCCCTGACAGCCGCTTCCTCTATGGCTACACCTTC. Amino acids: CASSPDSRFLYGYTF. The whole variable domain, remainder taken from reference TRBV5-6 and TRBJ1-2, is DAGVTQSPTHLIKTRGQQVTLRCSPKSGHDTVSWYQQALGQGPQFIFQYYEEEERQRGNFPDRFSGHQFPNYSSELNVNALLLGDSALYLCASSPDSRFLYGYTFGSGTRLTVV.

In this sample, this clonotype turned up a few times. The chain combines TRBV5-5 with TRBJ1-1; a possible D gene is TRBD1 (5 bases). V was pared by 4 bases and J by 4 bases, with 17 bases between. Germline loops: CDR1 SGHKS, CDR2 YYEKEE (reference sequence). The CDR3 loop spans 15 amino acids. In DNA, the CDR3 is TGTGCCAGCAGCGGGGGATCGGTTTTCTTCACTGAAGCTTTCTTT. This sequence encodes CASSGGSVFFTEAFF.

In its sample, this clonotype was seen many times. For the CDR3, the DNA is TGCAGTGCTCCCGGGACTAGCGGGAGGGGGGGTGAGCAGTTCTTC. This codes for CSAPGTSGRGGEQFF. V is TRBV20-1 and J is TRBJ2-1, with TRBD2 identical over 16 bases. After removal of 5 bases from V and 9 bases from J, the junction contained 7 bases not matched to a gene. The CDR3 is 15 amino acids. Germline CDR1 DFQATT, CDR2 SNEGSKA (reference sequence).